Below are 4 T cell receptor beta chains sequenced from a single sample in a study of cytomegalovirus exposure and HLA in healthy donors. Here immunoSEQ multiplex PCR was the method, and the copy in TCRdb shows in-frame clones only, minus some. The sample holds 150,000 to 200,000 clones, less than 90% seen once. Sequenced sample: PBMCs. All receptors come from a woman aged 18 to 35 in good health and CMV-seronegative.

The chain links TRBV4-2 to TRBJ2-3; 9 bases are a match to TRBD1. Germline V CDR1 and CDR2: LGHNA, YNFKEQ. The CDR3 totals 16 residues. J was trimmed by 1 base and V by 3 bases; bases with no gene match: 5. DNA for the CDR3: TGTGCCAGCAGCCAGGGGACAGGGAAGGGCACAGATACGCAGTATTTT. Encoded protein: CASSQGTGKGTDTQYF.

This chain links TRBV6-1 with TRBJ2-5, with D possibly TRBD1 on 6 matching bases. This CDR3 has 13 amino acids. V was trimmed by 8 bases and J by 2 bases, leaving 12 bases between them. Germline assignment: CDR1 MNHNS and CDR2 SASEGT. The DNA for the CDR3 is TGTGCCAGCTTACAGGGCCCACAAGAGACCCAGTACTTC. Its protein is CASLQGPQETQYF.

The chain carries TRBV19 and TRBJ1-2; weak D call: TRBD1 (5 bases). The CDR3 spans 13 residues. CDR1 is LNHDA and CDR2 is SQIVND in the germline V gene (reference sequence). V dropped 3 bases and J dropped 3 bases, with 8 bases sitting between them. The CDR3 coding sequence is TGTGCCAGTAGTATCCAGGGTCACTATGGCTACACCTTC. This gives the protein CASSIQGHYGYTF.

Written as DNA, the CDR3 is TGTGCCACCAGCAGAGTTGGGGCGCAGGGAAACACCATATATTTT. This encodes CATSRVGAQGNTIYF. V and J are TRBV15 and TRBJ1-3, with a tentative D call TRBD1 (5 bases). Germline V lookup: CDR1 LNHNV, CDR2 YYDKDF (reference sequence). Trimming shortened V by 1 base and J by 4 bases, and 11 bases separated the two germline ends. This CDR3 contains 15 residues.